A single sample gave rise to the 14 T cell receptor beta chains below, sequenced in a study of vaccination and CD4 T cells after COVID-19. Time point denoted: late sampling 161 to 241 days after vaccination in three convalescent patients. MiXCR, applied by TCRdb to the PCR reads, yields one record per CDR3 protein. The sample holds approximately 30,000 distinct CDR3 sequences, 50% to 65% seen once. Sample: CD4+ T cells from blood, taken about 7 months after SARS-CoV-2 vaccination. The receptors were gathered from a human donor who had recovered from COVID-19.

V is TRBV7-9 and J is TRBJ2-7, with D hard to call. The ends were cut back, 4 bases at V and 2 bases at J, with 6 bases in the middle. The CDR3 contains 12 residues. CDR1 and CDR2 from the germline V gene are SEHNR and FQNEAQ (reference sequence). In DNA, the CDR3 is TGTGCCAGCAGCTCAGACCCCTACGAGCAGTACTTC. Its protein is CASSSDPYEQYF.

The rearrangement uses TRBV20-1 and TRBJ1-5, with D hard to call. The V and J ends lost 0 bases and 0 bases respectively, with 9 bases between them. Germline V gives CDR1 DFQATT, CDR2 SNEGSKA (reference sequence). This CDR3 has 15 amino acids. This chain's CDR3 is CSARDSGFSNQPQHF. The CDR3, as DNA: TGCAGTGCTAGAGATTCGGGGTTTAGCAATCAGCCCCAGCATTTT.

This rearrangement joins TRBV11-2 to TRBJ2-7; D call uncertain. The germline CDR1 and CDR2 sequences are SGHAT and FQNNGV. Trimming shortened V by 1 base and J by 2 bases, and 12 bases separated the two germline ends. The CDR3 has 15 residues. For the CDR3, the DNA is TGTGCCAGCAGCTTAGTTATCTTGGGCACCTACGAGCAGTACTTC. It codes for CASSLVILGTYEQYF. Variable domain in full (rest from reference TRBV11-2 and TRBJ2-7): EAGVAQSPRYKIIEKRQSVAFWCNPISGHATLYWYQQILGQGPKLLIQFQNNGVVDDSQLPKDRFSAERLKGVDSTLKIQPAKLEDSAVYLCASSLVILGTYEQYFGPGTRLTVT.

By sample fraction, this clonotype is hyperexpanded. This chain uses TRBV15 with TRBJ2-5; 7 bases agree with TRBD2. The CDR3 is 13 amino acids. V lost 5 bases to trimming and J lost 5 bases; unmatched junction nucleotides: 5. Germline V gene sequence: CDR1 LNHNV, CDR2 YYDKDF (reference sequence). DNA for the CDR3: TGTGCCACCAGCGACGTGGGGGGGGAGACCCAGTACTTC. Translated, it gives CATSDVGGETQYF.

J is TRBJ2-7 and V is TRBV7-6; TRBD1 might be the D (6 bases). Germline values: CDR1 SGHVS, CDR2 FNYEAQ. V was clipped by 0 bases and J by 1 base, with 13 bases between them. The CDR3 sequence is 16 residues long. In nucleotides, the CDR3 is TGTGCCAGCAGCTTAGCGGTGGGGACACGATCCTACGAGCAGTACTTC. Protein sequence: CASSLAVGTRSYEQYF.

This rearrangement joins TRBV20-1 to TRBJ1-5; D gene ambiguous. The CDR3 sequence is 10 residues long. The V gene lost 5 bases and the J gene lost 4 bases, with 3 bases spanning the gap. Germline loops: CDR1 DFQATT, CDR2 SNEGSKA (reference sequence). The CDR3 bases are TGCAGTGCTGGTAATCAGCCCCAGCATTTT. Encoded protein: CSAGNQPQHF.

The V and J genes are TRBV20-1 and TRBJ2-7, with a tentative D call TRBD1 (5 bases). The CDR3 covers 15 residues. The germline V gene has CDR1 DFQATT and CDR2 SNEGSKA (reference sequence). The V and J ends lost 7 bases and 2 bases respectively, with 21 bases between them. CDR3 in amino acids: CSENLSPRETYEQYF. The DNA of the CDR3 is TGCAGTGAAAACTTAAGCCCCAGGGAAACCTACGAGCAGTACTTC.

A word on this clonotype: A read error may explain this, as a much larger clone is one base away. The chain is built from TRBV6-1 and TRBJ1-6; D uncertain. CDR3 size: 14 residues. Germline lookup yields CDR1 MNHNS and CDR2 SASEGT. Trimming pared 9 bases from V and 5 bases from J, leaving 14 bases between. This CDR3 is CASNIAGNNSPLHF. CDR3 DNA: TGTGCCAGTAATATCGCCGGGAATAATTCACCCCTCCACTTT.

This rearrangement joins TRBV6-5 to TRBJ1-5; TRBD1 matches 9 bases. This CDR3 is built from 14 residues. V dropped 0 bases and J dropped 6; count of bases not matched to a gene: 0. Germline V gene data show CDR1 as MNHEY and CDR2 as SVGAGI. DNA of the CDR3: TGTGCCAGCAGTTACTCGGGACAGGGTCAGCCCCAGCATTTT. This encodes CASSYSGQGQPQHF.

As for this clonotype: An end of the junction does not agree with germline; a read error may underlie this. The V gene is TRBV7-7, the J gene TRBJ2-1; D unresolved. Per the germline V gene, CDR1 is SSHAT and CDR2 is FNYEAQ (reference sequence). The CDR3 loop spans 13 amino acids. In DNA, the CDR3 is TGTGCTAGCAGCTTAGAGGTACGGGATGAGCAGTTCTTC. Translated, it gives CASSLEVRDEQFF.

This clonotype was found a few times. The CDR3 nucleotides are TGTGCCAGCAGTTTTGCAGGGTTTTCCTATGGCTACACCTTC. Translation gives CASSFAGFSYGYTF. The chain links TRBV7-9 to TRBJ1-2, with D tentatively TRBD1 (5 bases). This CDR3 region has 14 residues. V was shortened by 6 bases and J by 4 bases, with 15 bases between the two germline ends. Germline lookup yields CDR1 SEHNR and CDR2 FQNEAQ (reference sequence).

This sequence joins TRBV24-1 and TRBJ2-2; D gene ambiguous. The germline V gene encodes CDR1 KGHDR and CDR2 SFDVKD. V was pared by 1 base and J by 1 base, with 9 bases between. The CDR3 length is 16 residues. CDR3: CATSDFLGENTGELFF. In DNA form, the CDR3 reads TGTGCCACCAGTGATTTCCTGGGCGAGAACACCGGGGAGCTGTTTTTT.

This chain uses TRBV7-6 with TRBJ2-7; 13 nucleotides line up with TRBD2. J gave up 2 bases and V 0 bases, and 7 bases lay outside the gene matches. Germline CDR1 reads SGHVS; CDR2 reads FNYEAQ. This CDR3 is built from 18 residues. The DNA for the CDR3 is TGTGCCAGCAGCTTAGCGATTGAGACTAGCGGGAGGCCCTACGAGCAGTACTTC. Its translation is CASSLAIETSGRPYEQYF. Full variable domain (rest looked up from reference TRBV7-6 and TRBJ2-7): GAGVSQSPRYKVTKRGQDVALRCDPISGHVSLYWYRQALGQGPEFLTYFNYEAQQDKSGLPNDRFSAERPEGSISTLTIQRTEQRDSAMYRCASSLAIETSGRPYEQYFGPGTRLTVT.

This chain uses TRBV28 with TRBJ2-7, with a possible D match to TRBD1 (9 bases). The CDR3 has 17 residues. Trimming stripped 7 bases from V and 6 bases from J, with 28 bases between. The V gene's germline CDR1 is MDHEN and CDR2 SYDVKM. Here the CDR3 DNA reads TGTGCCAGCAAGACAGGGGGTACCTTAGCGGGACCGGGCGAGCAGTACTTC. Its translation: CASKTGGTLAGPGEQYF.